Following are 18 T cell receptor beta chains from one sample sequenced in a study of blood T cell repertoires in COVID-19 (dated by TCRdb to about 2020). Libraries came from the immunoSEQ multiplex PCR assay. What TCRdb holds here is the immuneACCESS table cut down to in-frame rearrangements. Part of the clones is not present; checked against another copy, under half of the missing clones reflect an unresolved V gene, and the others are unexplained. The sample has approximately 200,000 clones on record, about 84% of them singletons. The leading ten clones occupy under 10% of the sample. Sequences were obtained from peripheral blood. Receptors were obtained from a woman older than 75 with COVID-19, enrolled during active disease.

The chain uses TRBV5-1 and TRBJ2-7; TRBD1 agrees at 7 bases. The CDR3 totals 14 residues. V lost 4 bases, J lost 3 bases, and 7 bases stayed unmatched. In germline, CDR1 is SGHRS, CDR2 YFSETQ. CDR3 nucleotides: TGCGCCAGCAGCCGAACAGGGGCTTACTACGAGCAGTACTTC. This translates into CASSRTGAYYEQYF.

Here the CDR3 DNA reads TGTGCCAGCAGTGAAGGTGTTGGCGGGGGGTGGGGGAATTCACCCCTCCACTTT. It encodes CASSEGVGGGWGNSPLHF. The rearrangement uses TRBV6-1 and TRBJ1-6; possibly TRBD1 for D (5 bases). Germline V gives CDR1 MNHNS, CDR2 SASEGT. Trimming took off 1 base at V and 7 bases at J, with 20 bases between the two ends. This CDR3 is 18 amino acids long.

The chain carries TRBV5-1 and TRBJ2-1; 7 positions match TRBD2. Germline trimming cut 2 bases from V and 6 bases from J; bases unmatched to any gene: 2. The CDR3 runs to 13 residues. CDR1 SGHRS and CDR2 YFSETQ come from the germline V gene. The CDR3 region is CASSLLASNEQFF. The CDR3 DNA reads TGCGCCAGCAGCTTACTAGCGTCCAATGAGCAGTTCTTC.

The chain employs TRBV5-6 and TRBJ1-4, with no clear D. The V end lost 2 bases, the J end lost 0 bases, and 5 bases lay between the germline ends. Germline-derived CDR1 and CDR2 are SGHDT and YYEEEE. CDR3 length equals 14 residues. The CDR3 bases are TGTGCCAGCAGCTTCCGGTCAACTAATGAAAAACTGTTTTTT. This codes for CASSFRSTNEKLFF.

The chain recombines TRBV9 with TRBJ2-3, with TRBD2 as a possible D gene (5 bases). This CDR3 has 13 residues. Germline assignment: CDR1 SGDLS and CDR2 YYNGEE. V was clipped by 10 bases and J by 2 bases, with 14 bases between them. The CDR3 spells CAASSGPTDTQYF. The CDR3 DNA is TGTGCCGCGTCAAGCGGACCCACAGATACGCAGTATTTT. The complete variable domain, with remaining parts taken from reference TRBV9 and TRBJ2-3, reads DSGVTQTPKHLITATGQRVTLRCSPRSGDLSVYWYQQSLDQGLQFLIQYYNGEERAKGNILERFSAQQFPDLHSELNLSSLELGDSALYFCAASSGPTDTQYFGPGTRLTVL.

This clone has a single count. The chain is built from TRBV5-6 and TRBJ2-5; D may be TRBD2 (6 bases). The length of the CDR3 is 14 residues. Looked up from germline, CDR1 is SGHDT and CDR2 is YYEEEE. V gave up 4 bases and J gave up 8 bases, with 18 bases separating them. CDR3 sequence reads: CASSGGTAGGTQYF. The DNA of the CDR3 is TGTGCCAGCAGCGGGGGGACGGCCGGAGGTACCCAGTACTTC. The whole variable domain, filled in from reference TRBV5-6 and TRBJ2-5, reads DAGVTQSPTHLIKTRGQQVTLRCSPKSGHDTVSWYQQALGQGPQFIFQYYEEEERQRGNFPDRFSGHQFPNYSSELNVNALLLGDSALYLCASSGGTAGGTQYFGPGTRLLVL.

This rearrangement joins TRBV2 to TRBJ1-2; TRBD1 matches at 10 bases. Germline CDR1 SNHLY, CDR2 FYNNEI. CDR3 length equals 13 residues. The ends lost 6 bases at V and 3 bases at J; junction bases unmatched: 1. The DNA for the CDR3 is TGTGCCAGCAGAGGACAGGGGGACTATGGCTACACCTTC. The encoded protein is CASRGQGDYGYTF.

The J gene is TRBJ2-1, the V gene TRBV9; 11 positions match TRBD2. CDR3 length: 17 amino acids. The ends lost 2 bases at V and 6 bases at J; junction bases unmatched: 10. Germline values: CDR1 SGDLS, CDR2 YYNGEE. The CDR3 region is CASSVDMTSGTSNEQFF. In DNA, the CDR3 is TGTGCCAGCAGCGTGGACATGACTAGCGGGACTTCCAATGAGCAGTTCTTC.

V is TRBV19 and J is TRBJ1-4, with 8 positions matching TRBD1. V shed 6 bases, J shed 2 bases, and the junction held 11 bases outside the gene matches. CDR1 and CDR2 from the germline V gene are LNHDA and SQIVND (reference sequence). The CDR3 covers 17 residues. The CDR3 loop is CASRDRDGSGTNEKLFF. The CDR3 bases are TGTGCCAGTAGGGACAGGGACGGGTCGGGGACTAATGAAAAACTGTTTTTT.

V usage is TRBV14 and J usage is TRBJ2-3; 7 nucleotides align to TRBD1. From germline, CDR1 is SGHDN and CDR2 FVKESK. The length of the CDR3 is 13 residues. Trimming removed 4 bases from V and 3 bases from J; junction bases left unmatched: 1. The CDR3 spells CASSLQGTDTQYF. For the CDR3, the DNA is TGTGCCAGCAGCCTACAGGGGACAGATACGCAGTATTTT.

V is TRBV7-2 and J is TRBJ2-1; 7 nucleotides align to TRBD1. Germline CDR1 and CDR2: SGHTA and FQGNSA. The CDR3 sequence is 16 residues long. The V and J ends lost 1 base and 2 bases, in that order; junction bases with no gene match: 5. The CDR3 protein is CASSLEGALAYNEQFF. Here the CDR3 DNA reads TGTGCCAGCAGCTTAGAGGGGGCTTTGGCCTACAATGAGCAGTTCTTC.

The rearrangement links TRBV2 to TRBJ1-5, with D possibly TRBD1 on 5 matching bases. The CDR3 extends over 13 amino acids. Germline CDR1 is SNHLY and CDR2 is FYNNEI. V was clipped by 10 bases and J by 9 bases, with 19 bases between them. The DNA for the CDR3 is TGTGCCACCCAAAACGGGGGGAGAGGGCCCCAGCATTTT. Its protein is CATQNGGRGPQHF.

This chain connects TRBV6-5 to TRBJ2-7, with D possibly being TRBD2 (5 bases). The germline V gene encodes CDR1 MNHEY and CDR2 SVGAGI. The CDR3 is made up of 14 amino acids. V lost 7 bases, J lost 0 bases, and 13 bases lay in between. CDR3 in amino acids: CASKFAGPSYEQYF. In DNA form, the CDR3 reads TGTGCCAGCAAGTTCGCGGGCCCCTCCTACGAGCAGTACTTC.

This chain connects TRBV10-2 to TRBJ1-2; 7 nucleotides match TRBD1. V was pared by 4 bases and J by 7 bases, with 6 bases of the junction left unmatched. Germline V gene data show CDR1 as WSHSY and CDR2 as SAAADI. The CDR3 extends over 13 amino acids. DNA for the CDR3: TGCGCCAGCAGTGTCCAGGGGGGCACTGGCTACACCTTC. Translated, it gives CASSVQGGTGYTF.

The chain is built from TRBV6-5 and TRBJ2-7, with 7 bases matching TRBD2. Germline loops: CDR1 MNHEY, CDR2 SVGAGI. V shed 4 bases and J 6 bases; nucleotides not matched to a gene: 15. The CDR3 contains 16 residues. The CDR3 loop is CASSSRGAGTLIEQYF. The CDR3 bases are TGTGCCAGCAGTTCCCGAGGAGCGGGGACCCTAATCGAGCAGTACTTC.

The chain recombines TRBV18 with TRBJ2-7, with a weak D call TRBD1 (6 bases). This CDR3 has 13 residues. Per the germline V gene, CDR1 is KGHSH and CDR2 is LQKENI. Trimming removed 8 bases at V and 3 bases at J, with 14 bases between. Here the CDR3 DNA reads TGTGCCAGCCAGCCGGGACAAGACTACGAGCAGTACTTC. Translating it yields CASQPGQDYEQYF.

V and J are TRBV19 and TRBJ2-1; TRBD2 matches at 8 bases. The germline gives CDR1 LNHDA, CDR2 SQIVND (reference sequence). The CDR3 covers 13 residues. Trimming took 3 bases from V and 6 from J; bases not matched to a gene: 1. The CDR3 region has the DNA TGTGCCAGTAGTATTGGGACTAGCAATGAGCAGTTCTTC. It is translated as CASSIGTSNEQFF.

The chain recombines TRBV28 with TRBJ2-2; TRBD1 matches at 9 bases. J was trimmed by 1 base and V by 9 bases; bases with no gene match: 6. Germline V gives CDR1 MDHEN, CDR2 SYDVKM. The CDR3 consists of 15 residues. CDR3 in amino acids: CASLPGQGNTGELFF. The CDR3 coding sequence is TGTGCCAGTTTACCGGGACAGGGGAACACCGGGGAGCTGTTTTTT.